This TCR beta chain was recorded in a study of early T cells in non-severe SARS-CoV-2 infection. This clonotype was detected ten times or more. In the library, individual cDNA molecules carried attached unique molecular identifiers. TCRdb reprocessed the 5' RACE reads via MiXCR and lists one record per CDR3 protein. Among around 70,000 distinct CDR3 sequences listed, roughly an eighth were seen once. This clonotype originated in an adult who was a healthcare worker with PCR-confirmed SARS-CoV-2 infection or an uninfected control (not recorded which). The sample consisted of whole blood.

CDR3 nucleotides: TGCAGTGCTAGAGATCACGGCGGGATAGTCGAGACCCAGTACTTC. This gives the protein CSARDHGGIVETQYF. The rearrangement uses TRBV20-1 and TRBJ2-5; a weak D match, TRBD2 (6 bases). The CDR3 covers 15 residues. Germline CDR1 is DFQATT and CDR2 is SNEGSKA (reference sequence). V lost 0 bases and J lost 5, with 16 bases in between.